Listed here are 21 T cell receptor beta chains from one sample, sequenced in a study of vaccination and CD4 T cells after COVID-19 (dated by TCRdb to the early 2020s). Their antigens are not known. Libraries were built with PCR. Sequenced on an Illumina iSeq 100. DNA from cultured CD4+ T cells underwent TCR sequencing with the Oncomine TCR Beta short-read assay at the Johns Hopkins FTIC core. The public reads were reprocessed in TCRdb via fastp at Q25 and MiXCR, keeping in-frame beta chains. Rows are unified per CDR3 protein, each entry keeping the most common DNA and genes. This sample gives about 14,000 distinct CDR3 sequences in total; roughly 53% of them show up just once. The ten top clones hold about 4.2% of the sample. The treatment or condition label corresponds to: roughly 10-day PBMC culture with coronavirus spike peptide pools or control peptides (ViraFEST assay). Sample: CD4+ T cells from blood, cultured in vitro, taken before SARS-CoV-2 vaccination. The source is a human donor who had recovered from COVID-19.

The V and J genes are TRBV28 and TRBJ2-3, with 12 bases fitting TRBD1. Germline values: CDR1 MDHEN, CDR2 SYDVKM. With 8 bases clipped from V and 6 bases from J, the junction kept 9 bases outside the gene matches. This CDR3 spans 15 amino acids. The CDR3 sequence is CASGGQGALSDTQYF. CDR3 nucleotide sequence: TGTGCCAGCGGGGGACAGGGGGCCTTGTCCGATACGCAGTATTTT.

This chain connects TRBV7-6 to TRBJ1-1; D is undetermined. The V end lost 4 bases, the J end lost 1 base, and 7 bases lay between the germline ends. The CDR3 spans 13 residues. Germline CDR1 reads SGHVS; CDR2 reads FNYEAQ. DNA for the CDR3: TGTGCCAGCAGCTGGAGTGCGAACACTGAAGCTTTCTTT. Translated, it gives CASSWSANTEAFF. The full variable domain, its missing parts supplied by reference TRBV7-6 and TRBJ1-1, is GAGVSQSPRYKVTKRGQDVALRCDPISGHVSLYWYRQALGQGPEFLTYFNYEAQQDKSGLPNDRFSAERPEGSISTLTIQRTEQRDSAMYRCASSWSANTEAFFGQGTRLTVV.

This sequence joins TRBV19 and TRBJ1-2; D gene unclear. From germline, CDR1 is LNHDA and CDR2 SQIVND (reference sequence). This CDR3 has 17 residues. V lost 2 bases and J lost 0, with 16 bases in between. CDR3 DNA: TGTGCCAGTAGTATATGGACGGACTCCCCGTCTAACTATGGCTACACCTTC. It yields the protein CASSIWTDSPSNYGYTF.

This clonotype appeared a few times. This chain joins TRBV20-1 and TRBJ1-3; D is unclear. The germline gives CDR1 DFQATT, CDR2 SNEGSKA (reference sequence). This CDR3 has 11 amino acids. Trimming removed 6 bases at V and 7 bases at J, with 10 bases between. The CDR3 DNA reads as TGCAGTGCAAGGACGGTTAACACCATATATTTT. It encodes CSARTVNTIYF.

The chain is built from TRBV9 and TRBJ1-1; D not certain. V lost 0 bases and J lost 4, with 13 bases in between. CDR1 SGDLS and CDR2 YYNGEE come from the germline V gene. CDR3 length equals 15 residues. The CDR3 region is CASSVGSLGSTEAFF. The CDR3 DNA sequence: TGTGCCAGCAGCGTAGGTTCGTTGGGGAGCACTGAAGCTTTCTTT.

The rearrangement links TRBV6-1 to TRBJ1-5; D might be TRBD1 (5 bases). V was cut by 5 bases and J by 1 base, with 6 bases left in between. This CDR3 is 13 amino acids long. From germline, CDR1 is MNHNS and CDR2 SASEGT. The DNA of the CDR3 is TGTGCCAGCAGTCGGGACAGCAATCAGCCCCAGCATTTT. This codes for CASSRDSNQPQHF.

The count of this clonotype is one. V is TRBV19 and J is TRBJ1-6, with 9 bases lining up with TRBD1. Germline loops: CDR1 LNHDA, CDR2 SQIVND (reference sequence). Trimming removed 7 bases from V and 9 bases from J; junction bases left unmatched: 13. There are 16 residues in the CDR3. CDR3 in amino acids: CASTSTGTGWTSPLHF. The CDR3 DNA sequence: TGTGCCAGTACCTCGACTGGGACAGGGTGGACTTCACCCCTCCACTTT.

The CDR3: CASRGQGSSGEQYF. DNA of the CDR3: TGTGCCAGCAGGGGACAGGGGAGTTCGGGGGAGCAGTACTTC. The chain combines TRBV6-1 with TRBJ2-7; 10 bases agree with TRBD1. CDR1 and CDR2 (germline): MNHNS, SASEGT. The CDR3 runs to 14 residues. Losses at the gene ends were 6 bases for V and 7 bases for J; bases not matched to a gene: 9.

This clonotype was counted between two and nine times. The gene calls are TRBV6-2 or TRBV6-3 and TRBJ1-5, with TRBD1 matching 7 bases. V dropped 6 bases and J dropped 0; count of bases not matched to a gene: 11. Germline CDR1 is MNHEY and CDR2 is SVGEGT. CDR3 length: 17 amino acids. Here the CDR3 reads CASRAGTTGLSNQPQHF. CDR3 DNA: TGTGCCAGCAGGGCGGGTACGACAGGGCTTAGCAATCAGCCCCAGCATTTT.

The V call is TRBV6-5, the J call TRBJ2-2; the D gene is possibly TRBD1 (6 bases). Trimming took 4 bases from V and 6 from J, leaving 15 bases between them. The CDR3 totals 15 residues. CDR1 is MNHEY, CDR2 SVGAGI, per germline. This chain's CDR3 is CASSSYRDRSGELFF. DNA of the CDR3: TGTGCCAGCAGTTCGTACAGGGATAGGTCCGGGGAGCTGTTTTTT.

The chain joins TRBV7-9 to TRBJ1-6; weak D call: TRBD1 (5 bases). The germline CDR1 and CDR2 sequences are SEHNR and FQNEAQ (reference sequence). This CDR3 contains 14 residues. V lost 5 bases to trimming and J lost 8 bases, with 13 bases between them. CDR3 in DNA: TGTGCCAGCAGCCCCAGGGTGTATGATTCACCCCTCCACTTT. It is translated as CASSPRVYDSPLHF. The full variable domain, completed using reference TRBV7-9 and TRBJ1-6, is DTGVSQNPRHKITKRGQNVTFRCDPISEHNRLYWYRQTLGQGPEFLTYFQNEAQLEKSRLLSDRFSAERPKGSFSTLEIQRTEQGDSAMYLCASSPRVYDSPLHFGNGTRLTVT.

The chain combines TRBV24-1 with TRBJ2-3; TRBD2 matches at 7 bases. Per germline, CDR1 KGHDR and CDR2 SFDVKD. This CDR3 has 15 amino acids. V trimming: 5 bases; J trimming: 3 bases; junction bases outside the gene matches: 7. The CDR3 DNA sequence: TGTGCCACCAGTGGATCCGGGGGAGGGACAGATACGCAGTATTTT. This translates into CATSGSGGGTDTQYF.

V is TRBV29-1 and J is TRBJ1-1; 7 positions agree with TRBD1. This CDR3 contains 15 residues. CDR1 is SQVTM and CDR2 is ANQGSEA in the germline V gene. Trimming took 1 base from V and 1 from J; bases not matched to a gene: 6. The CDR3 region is CSVEAVDRRNTEAFF. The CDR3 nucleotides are TGCAGCGTTGAAGCCGTGGACAGGCGGAACACTGAAGCTTTCTTT.

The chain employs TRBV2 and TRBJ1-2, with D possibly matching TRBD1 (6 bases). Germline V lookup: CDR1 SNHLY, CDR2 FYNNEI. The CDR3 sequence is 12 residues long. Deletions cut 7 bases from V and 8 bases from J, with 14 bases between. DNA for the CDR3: TGTGCCAGCAACCGGGACACAGAGGGCTACACCTTC. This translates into CASNRDTEGYTF.

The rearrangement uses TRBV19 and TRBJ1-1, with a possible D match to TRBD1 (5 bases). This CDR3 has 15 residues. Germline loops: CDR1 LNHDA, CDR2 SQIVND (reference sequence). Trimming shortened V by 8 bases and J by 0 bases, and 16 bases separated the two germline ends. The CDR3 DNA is TGTGCCAGTCTCCCGGGGGAGATCATGAACACTGAAGCTTTCTTT. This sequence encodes CASLPGEIMNTEAFF.

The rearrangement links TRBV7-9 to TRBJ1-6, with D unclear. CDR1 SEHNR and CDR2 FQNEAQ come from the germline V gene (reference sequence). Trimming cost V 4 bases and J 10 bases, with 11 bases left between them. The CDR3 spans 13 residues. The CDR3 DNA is TGTGCCAGCAGCTCCCGGACCGGCTCACCCCTCCACTTT. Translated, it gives CASSSRTGSPLHF.

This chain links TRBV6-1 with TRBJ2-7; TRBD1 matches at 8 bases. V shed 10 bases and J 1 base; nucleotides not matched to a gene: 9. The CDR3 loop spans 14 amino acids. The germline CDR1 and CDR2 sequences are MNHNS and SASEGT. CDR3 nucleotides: TGTGCCACCCGGACAGGGAGTAATTCCTACGAGCAGTACTTC. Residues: CATRTGSNSYEQYF.

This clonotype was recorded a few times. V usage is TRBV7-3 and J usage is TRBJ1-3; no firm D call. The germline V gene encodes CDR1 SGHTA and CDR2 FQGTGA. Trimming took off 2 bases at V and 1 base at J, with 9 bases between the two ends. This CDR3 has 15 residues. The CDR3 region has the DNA TGTGCCAGCAGCTTATTCGGAGAATCTGGAAACACCATATATTTT. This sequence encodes CASSLFGESGNTIYF.

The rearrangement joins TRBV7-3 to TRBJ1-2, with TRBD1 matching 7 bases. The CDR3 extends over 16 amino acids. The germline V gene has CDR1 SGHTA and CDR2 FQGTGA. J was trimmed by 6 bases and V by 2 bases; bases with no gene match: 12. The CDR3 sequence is CASSLSSPGGVDGYTF. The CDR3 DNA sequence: TGTGCCAGCAGCTTATCGTCTCCAGGGGGAGTCGATGGCTACACCTTC.

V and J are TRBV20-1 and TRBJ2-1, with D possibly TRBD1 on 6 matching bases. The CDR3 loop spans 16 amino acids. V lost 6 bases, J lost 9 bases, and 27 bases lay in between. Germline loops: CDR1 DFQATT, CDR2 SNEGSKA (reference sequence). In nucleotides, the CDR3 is TGCAGTGCAGTGGCTTTCAGGGGCGGCGTAGCTGGTGAGCAGTTCTTC. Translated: CSAVAFRGGVAGEQFF.

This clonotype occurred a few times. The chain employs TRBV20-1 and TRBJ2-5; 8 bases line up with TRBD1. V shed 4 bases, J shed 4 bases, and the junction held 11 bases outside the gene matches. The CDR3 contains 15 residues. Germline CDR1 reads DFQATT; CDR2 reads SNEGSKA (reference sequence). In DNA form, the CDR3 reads TGCAGTGCTATTCACCCGACAGGGGTAGTAGAGACCCAGTACTTC. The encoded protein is CSAIHPTGVVETQYF.